One T cell receptor (beta chain) is described in this entry. The antigen remains undetermined. None of the donors, who were healthy HIV-negative adults, had recently had acute infections or vaccinations. All the donors were Caucasian adults who lived in Nashville, Tennessee. Trimming removed 0 bases at V and 11 bases at J, with 11 bases between. Germline values: CDR1 SGHVS, CDR2 FNYEAQ. This CDR3 comprises 13 residues. The data stem from a study of shared clonotypes between healthy human individuals. Study context: Two women and a few men aged 18 to 49 served as donors. Whole-study findings and limits: Genetic and exposure-history diversity was limited by the few donors.

Measured with immunoSEQ multiplex PCR; TCRdb has only the in-frame clones, and not every one. The table includes around 530,000 clones, 70% to 80% detected once. Sequencing input: PBMCs. The rearrangement links TRBV7-6 to TRBJ1-3; D perhaps matches TRBD1 (6 bases). The receptor's source is a middle-aged woman in good health. Some clones in this sample may be carry-over from other donors' samples. In nucleotides, the CDR3 is TGTGCCAGCAGCTTAGCTGGAGACAGGCCCATATATTTT. Amino acids: CASSLAGDRPIYF.